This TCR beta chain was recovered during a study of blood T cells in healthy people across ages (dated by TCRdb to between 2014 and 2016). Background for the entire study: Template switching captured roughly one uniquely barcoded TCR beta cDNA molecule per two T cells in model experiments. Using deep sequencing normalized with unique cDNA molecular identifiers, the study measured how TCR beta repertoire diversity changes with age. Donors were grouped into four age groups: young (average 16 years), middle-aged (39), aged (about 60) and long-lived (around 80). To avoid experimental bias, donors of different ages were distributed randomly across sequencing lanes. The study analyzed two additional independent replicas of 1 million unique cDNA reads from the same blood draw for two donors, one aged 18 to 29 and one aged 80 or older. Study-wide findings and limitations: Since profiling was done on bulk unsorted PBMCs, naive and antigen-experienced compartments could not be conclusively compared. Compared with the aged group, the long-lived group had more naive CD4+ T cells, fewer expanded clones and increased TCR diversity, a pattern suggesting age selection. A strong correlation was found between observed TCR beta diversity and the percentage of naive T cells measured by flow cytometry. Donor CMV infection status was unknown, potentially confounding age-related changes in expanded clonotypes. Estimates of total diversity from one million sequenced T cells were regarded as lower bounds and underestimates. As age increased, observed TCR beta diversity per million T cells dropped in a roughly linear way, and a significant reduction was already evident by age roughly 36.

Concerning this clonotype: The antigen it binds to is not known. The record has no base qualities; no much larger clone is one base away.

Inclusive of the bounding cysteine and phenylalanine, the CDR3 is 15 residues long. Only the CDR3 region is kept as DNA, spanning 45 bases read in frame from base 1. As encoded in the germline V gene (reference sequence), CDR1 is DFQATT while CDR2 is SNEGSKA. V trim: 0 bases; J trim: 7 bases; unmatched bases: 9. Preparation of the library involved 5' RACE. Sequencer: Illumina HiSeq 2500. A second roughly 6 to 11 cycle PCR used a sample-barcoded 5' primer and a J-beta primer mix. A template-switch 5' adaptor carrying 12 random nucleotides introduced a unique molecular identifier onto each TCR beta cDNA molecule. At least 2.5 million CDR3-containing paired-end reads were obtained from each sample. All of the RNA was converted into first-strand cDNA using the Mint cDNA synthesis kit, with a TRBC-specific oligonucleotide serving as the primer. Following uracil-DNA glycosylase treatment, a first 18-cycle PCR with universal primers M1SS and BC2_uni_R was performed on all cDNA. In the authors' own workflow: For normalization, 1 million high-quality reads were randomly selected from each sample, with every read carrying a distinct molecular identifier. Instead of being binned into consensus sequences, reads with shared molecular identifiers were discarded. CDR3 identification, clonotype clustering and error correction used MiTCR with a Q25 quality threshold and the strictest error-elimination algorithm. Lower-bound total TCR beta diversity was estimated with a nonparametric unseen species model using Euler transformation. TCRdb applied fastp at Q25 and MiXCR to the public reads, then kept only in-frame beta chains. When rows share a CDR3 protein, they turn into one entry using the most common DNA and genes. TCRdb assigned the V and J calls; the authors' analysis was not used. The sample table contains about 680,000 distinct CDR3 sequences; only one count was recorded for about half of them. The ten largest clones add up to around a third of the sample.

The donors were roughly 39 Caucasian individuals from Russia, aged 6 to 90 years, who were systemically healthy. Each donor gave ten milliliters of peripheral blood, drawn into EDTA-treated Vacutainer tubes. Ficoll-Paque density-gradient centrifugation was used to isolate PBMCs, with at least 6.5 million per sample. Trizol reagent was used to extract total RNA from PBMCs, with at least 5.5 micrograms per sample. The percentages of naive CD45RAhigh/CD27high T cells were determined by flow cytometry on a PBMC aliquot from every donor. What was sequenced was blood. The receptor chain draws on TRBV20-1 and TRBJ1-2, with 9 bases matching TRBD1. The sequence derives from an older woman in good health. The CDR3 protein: CSARDPPDRGGGYTF. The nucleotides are TGCAGTGCTAGAGATCCCCCGGACAGGGGCGGTGGCTACACCTTC.